This T cell receptor beta chain emerged from a study of blood T cell repertoires in COVID-19. At the level of the study: The origin of the acute and convalescent COVID-19 samples was the United States, Italy and Spain. T cells, B-cell-depleted T cells, or PBMCs provided the cDNA or gDNA that served as material.

The CDR3 sequence is 14 residues long. The V gene lost 4 bases and the J gene lost 6 bases, with 13 bases spanning the gap. Germline V gene data show CDR1 as MNHEY and CDR2 as SVGEGT. Profiling relied on immunoSEQ multiplex PCR, and the TCRdb table lists in-frame clones only, not all of them. The table records about 300,000 clones, around 85% of them present only once. Seattle researchers signed up patients amid active infection and tracked them longitudinally. The source material was peripheral blood. The TCR originated in a human donor with COVID-19, enrolled during active disease. The donor label of this sample is uncertain. The chain combines TRBV6-2 or TRBV6-3 with TRBJ2-1; D uncertain. Here the CDR3 reads CASSSLRFFNEQFF. In nucleotides, the CDR3 is TGTGCCAGCAGTTCATTGAGGTTTTTCAATGAGCAGTTCTTC.